A selection of T cell receptor beta chains follows, all from one sample in a study of T cells in localized non-small cell lung cancer. Method: immunoSEQ multiplex PCR; TCRdb's copy keeps in-frame clones and lacks some. The sample has 2,600 or so clones, over 20% seen once. The source material was normal lung tissue next to the tumor, sampled before any cancer treatment. Receptors were obtained from a male donor at least 60 years old with stage I squamous cell lung carcinoma. Both conserved end residues are part of each CDR3. A D gene is named only where the DNA matches it firmly. Clone size appears in some rows only: once, few, many, or a class for an expanded clone.

d_gene: TRBD1; v_gene: TRBV11-3; abundance: few; j_gene: TRBJ1-2; CDR3aa: CASSSQGAEEGYYGYTF; CDR3nt: TGTGCCAGCAGTTCCCAGGGGGCGGAGGAGGGATACTATGGCTACACCTTC
d_gene: TRBD2; v_gene: TRBV29-1; abundance: NA; j_gene: TRBJ2-1; CDR3aa: CSVDLAGVIVNEQFF; CDR3nt: TGCAGCGTTGACCTAGCGGGAGTGATTGTAAATGAGCAGTTCTTC
d_gene: NA; v_gene: TRBV6-8; abundance: NA; j_gene: TRBJ1-5; CDR3aa: CAGRGEGQPQHF; CDR3nt: TGTGCCGGCCGGGGGGAGGGACAGCCCCAGCATTTT
d_gene: NA; v_gene: TRBV19; abundance: NA; j_gene: TRBJ1-3; CDR3aa: CASTPSTSGNTIYF; CDR3nt: TGTGCCAGTACCCCTTCGACCTCTGGAAACACCATATATTTT
d_gene: NA; v_gene: TRBV23-1; abundance: few; j_gene: TRBJ2-7; CDR3aa: CASSQDLVGTDEQYF; CDR3nt: TGCGCCAGCAGCCAAGATCTGGTTGGTACCGACGAGCAGTACTTC
d_gene: NA; v_gene: TRBV6-9; abundance: NA; j_gene: TRBJ2-1; CDR3aa: CASRNNWEQFF; CDR3nt: TGTGCCAGCAGAAATAACTGGGAGCAGTTCTTC
d_gene: TRBD1; v_gene: TRBV6-8; abundance: NA; j_gene: TRBJ1-4; CDR3aa: CASSRQGGGEKLFF; CDR3nt: TGTGCCAGCAGTCGACAGGGGGGTGGTGAAAAACTGTTTTTT
d_gene: NA; v_gene: TRBV6-8; abundance: NA; j_gene: TRBJ1-2; CDR3aa: CASSYFDLGRKYGYTF; CDR3nt: TGTGCCAGCAGTTACTTCGACCTAGGCCGAAAGTATGGCTACACCTTC
d_gene: TRBD2; v_gene: TRBV19; abundance: few; j_gene: TRBJ2-2; CDR3aa: CASGLAGGPLNGELFF; CDR3nt: TGTGCCAGTGGACTAGCGGGAGGTCCGTTGAACGGGGAGCTGTTTTTT
d_gene: NA; v_gene: TRBV15; abundance: few; j_gene: TRBJ1-1; CDR3aa: CATSTGSSFTEAFF; CDR3nt: TGTGCCACCAGCACAGGGAGTTCTTTTACTGAAGCTTTCTTT
d_gene: NA; v_gene: TRBV9; abundance: NA; j_gene: TRBJ2-1; CDR3aa: CASSVGGGVGNNEQFF; CDR3nt: TGTGCCAGCAGCGTAGGAGGGGGAGTAGGGAACAATGAGCAGTTCTTC
d_gene: NA; v_gene: TRBV30; abundance: few; j_gene: TRBJ1-1; CDR3aa: CAWSPSRQNTEAFF; CDR3nt: TGTGCCTGGAGTCCATCGCGTCAGAACACTGAAGCTTTCTTT
d_gene: NA; v_gene: TRBV11-3; abundance: few; j_gene: TRBJ1-3; CDR3aa: CASSPEEWLSGNTIYF; CDR3nt: TGTGCCAGCAGCCCGGAAGAATGGCTCTCTGGAAACACCATATATTTT
d_gene: TRBD2; v_gene: TRBV7-6; abundance: few; j_gene: TRBJ2-1; CDR3aa: CASSLDGGGFNEQFF; CDR3nt: TGTGCTAGCAGCTTAGATGGGGGGGGATTCAATGAGCAGTTCTTC
d_gene: TRBD2; v_gene: TRBV11-3; abundance: many; j_gene: TRBJ2-5; CDR3aa: CASSLTSGSFETQYF; CDR3nt: TGTGCCAGCAGCCTGACTAGCGGGAGTTTCGAGACCCAGTACTTC
d_gene: TRBD1; v_gene: TRBV6-8; abundance: few; j_gene: TRBJ2-7; CDR3aa: CASSYTTGGEGGEQYF; CDR3nt: TGTGCCAGCAGTTATACGACAGGGGGCGAAGGGGGCGAGCAGTACTTC